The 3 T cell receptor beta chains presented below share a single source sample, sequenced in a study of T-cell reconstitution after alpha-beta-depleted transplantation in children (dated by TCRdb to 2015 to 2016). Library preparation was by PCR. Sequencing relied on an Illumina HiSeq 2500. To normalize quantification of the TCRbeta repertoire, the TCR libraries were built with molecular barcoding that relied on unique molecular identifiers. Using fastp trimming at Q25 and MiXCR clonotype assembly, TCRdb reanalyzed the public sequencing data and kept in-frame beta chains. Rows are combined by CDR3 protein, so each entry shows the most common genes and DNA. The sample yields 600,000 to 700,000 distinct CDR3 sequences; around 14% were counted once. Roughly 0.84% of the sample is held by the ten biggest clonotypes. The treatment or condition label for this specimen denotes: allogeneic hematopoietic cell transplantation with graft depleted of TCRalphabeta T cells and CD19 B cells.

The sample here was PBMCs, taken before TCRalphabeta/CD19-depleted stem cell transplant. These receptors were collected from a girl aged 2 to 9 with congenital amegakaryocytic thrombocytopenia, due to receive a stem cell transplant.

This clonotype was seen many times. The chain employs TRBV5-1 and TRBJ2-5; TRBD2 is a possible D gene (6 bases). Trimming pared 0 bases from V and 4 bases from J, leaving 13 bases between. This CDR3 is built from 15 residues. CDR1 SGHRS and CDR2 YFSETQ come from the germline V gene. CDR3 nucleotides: TGCGCCAGCAGCTTGGATACTAGCCCCCGAGAGACCCAGTACTTC. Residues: CASSLDTSPRETQYF.

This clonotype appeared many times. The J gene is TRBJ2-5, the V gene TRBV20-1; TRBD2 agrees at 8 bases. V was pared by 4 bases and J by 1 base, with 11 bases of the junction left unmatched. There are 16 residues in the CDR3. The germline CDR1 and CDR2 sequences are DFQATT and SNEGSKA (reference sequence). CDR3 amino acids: CSAIPLASGLQETQYF. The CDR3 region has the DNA TGCAGTGCTATACCCCTGGCTAGCGGGCTCCAAGAGACCCAGTACTTC.

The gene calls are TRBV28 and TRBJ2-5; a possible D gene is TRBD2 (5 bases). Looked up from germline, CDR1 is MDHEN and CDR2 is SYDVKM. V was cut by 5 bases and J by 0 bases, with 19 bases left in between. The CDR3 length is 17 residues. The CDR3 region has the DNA TGTGCCAGCAGTGGACCACGGAGTAGCGTGTACCAAGAGACCCAGTACTTC. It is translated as CASSGPRSSVYQETQYF.